This is a list of T cell receptor beta chains from one sample in a study of T cell responses to AZD1222 COVID-19 vaccine. The data were produced by immunoSEQ multiplex PCR, yet TCRdb's version contains in-frame clones alone and is incomplete. This table holds over 100,000 clones, more than 75% found once. This sample comprised peripheral blood, obtained 28 days after the second AZD1222 dose. The receptors derive from an adult who received the AZD1222 COVID-19 vaccine. The CDR3 runs from the conserved cysteine through the conserved F or W. D genes are given only for firm matches. Rows give clone size only sometimes, using once, few, many, or a class for an expanded clone.

J,V,size,D,DNA,CDR3
TRBJ2-1,TRBV9,-,TRBD2,TGTGCCAGCAGCACGCGGCTCACTAGCGGGGGGAATGAGCAGTTCTTC,CASSTRLTSGGNEQFF
TRBJ1-2,TRBV9,many,-,TGTGCCAGCAGCGTAGGGTGGGCTGGCTACACCTTC,CASSVGWAGYTF
TRBJ1-1,TRBV11-2,-,-,TGTGCCAGCAGCCTAAGAGGGCATTCCTCTGGGAACACTGAAGCTTTCTTT,CASSLRGHSSGNTEAFF
TRBJ1-1,TRBV4-1,-,-,TGCGCCAGCAGCCAAGAGCTGGACAAGGGTGGATTGAACACTGAAGCTTTCTTT,CASSQELDKGGLNTEAFF
TRBJ1-5,TRBV7-2,-,-,TGTGCCAGCAGCTCCGTTTTTCCCGATAGCAATCAGCCCCAGCATTTT,CASSSVFPDSNQPQHF
TRBJ2-2,TRBV29-1,-,-,TGCAGCGGAGGGGAAAACACCGGGGAGCTGTTTTTT,CSGGENTGELFF
TRBJ2-1,TRBV5-6,once,TRBD2,TGTGCCAGCAGCTCCGGGACTAGCGGGAGTCAATTCTTC,CASSSGTSGSQFF
TRBJ1-1,TRBV7-9,-,TRBD1,TGTGCCAGCAGCTTCGGGACAGGGGGTAATACTGAAGCTTTCTTT,CASSFGTGGNTEAFF
TRBJ2-3,TRBV19,-,-,TGTGCCAGTAGTAGGGGATTGGGTGGCACAGATACGCAGTATTTT,CASSRGLGGTDTQYF
TRBJ1-5,TRBV6-6,few,TRBD1,TGTGCCAGCAGTTACACCGGACAGGGGGCCCAGCCCCAGCATTTT,CASSYTGQGAQPQHF
TRBJ2-7,TRBV7-8,-,-,TGTGCCAGCAGCTTAGTGAAAGACGAGCAGTACTTC,CASSLVKDEQYF
TRBJ2-5,TRBV5-1,-,TRBD1,TGCGCCAGCAGCTTGGAGACAGGGTCAGTCGAGACCCAGTACTTC,CASSLETGSVETQYF
TRBJ2-3,TRBV10-2,medium-sized,-,TGCGCCAGCAGTGAGTCGCGAATGCGATTGGGCGATACGCAGTATTTT,CASSESRMRLGDTQYF
TRBJ2-5,TRBV12-3/TRBV12-4,-,-,TGTGCCAGCAGTGCCAACGAAGAGACCCAGTACTTC,CASSANEETQYF
TRBJ1-4,TRBV28,-,TRBD1,TGTGCCAGCAGTTTGGGACAGGAAAATGAAAAACTGTTTTTT,CASSLGQENEKLFF
TRBJ2-1,TRBV9,-,-,TGTGCCAGCAGCGTCTTCGCTTACAATGAGCAGTTCTTC,CASSVFAYNEQFF
TRBJ1-5,TRBV24-1,few,-,TGTGCCACCAGTGATTCTTTGAATCAGCCCCAGCATTTT,CATSDSLNQPQHF
TRBJ1-2,TRBV7-9,-,-,TGTGCCAGCAGCTTAGATTCCTTGGCGGAGGGGAAAACAAACTATGGCTACACCTTC,CASSLDSLAEGKTNYGYTF
TRBJ1-3,TRBV6-5,-,TRBD1,TGTGCCAGCAGTTACTCACAGGGGGTCTCTGGAAACACCATATATTTT,CASSYSQGVSGNTIYF
TRBJ2-2,TRBV18,-,-,TGTGCCAGCTCACCAGTTGCCGGGGAGCTGTTTTTT,CASSPVAGELFF
TRBJ1-3,TRBV18,-,-,TGTGCCAGCTCACCGACCGGGCACCTCTCTGGAAACACCATATATTTT,CASSPTGHLSGNTIYF
TRBJ1-2,TRBV12-3/TRBV12-4,once,TRBD1,TGTGCCAGCAGTCCGGGACAGTATGGCTACACCTTC,CASSPGQYGYTF
TRBJ2-7,TRBV7-2,-,TRBD1,TGTGCCAGCAGCCCTCGACAGGGCACCTACGAGCAGTACTTC,CASSPRQGTYEQYF
TRBJ2-7,TRBV28,-,-,TGTGCCAGCAGTTTGGGAGGGGGTACCTACGAGCAGTACTTC,CASSLGGGTYEQYF
TRBJ2-6,TRBV6-5,-,-,TGTGCCAGCTCCCTAATCGCCTCTGGGGCCAACGTCCTGACTTTC,CASSLIASGANVLTF
TRBJ1-2,TRBV9,-,TRBD1,TGTGCCAGCAGCGTAGACAGGGGGCGAGGCTATGGCTACACCTTC,CASSVDRGRGYGYTF
TRBJ1-1,TRBV9,-,-,TGTGCCAGCAGCGATGAAGGGGCGAACACTGAAGCTTTCTTT,CASSDEGANTEAFF
TRBJ2-1,TRBV7-2,few,-,TGTGCCAGCAGCTCCCTGGACAATGAGCAGTTCTTC,CASSSLDNEQFF
TRBJ1-3,TRBV24-1,-,-,TGTGCCACCAGTGATTCCACAGAACGGGGAAACACCATATATTTT,CATSDSTERGNTIYF
TRBJ2-5,TRBV5-1,-,-,TGCGCCAGCAGACCCGGGACTTCGGCCCTACAAGAGACCCAGTACTTC,CASRPGTSALQETQYF
TRBJ1-2,TRBV28,-,-,TGTGCCAGCAGTCCCCAGGCACCTAGCCACCGGGAGGAGTACGGCTACACCTTC,CASSPQAPSHREEYGYTF
TRBJ2-5,TRBV6-2/TRBV6-3,-,-,TGTGCCAGCAGTTACACCGGAGGGCCTAGCGAGACCCAGTACTTC,CASSYTGGPSETQYF
TRBJ2-3,TRBV6-1,-,TRBD2,TGTGCCAGCAGTGAGGTAGCGGGCGACACAGATACGCAGTATTTT,CASSEVAGDTDTQYF
TRBJ2-5,TRBV10-3,-,-,TGTGCCATCAGAAAACAGGGCGAGGAGGAGACCCAGTACTTC,CAIRKQGEEETQYF
TRBJ1-1,TRBV24-1,-,TRBD1,TGTGCCACCAGGGAGGGGGCGGGCACTGAAGCTTTCTTT,CATREGAGTEAFF
TRBJ2-1,TRBV4-1,-,-,TGCGCCAGCAGCCAAGTAAGCGCCAGCTCTAACAATGAGCAGTTCTTC,CASSQVSASSNNEQFF
TRBJ2-5,TRBV19,-,-,TGTGCCAGTAGTATAACGGACACAGCTCCCCAAGAGACCCAGTACTTC,CASSITDTAPQETQYF
TRBJ2-7,TRBV9,-,-,TGTGCCAGCAGCGTAGGAACACAGGTACGGGAGCAGTACTTC,CASSVGTQVREQYF
TRBJ1-6,TRBV30,-,-,TGTGCCTGGAGTGTTTACTCGGGTTCACCCCTCCACTTT,CAWSVYSGSPLHF
TRBJ1-6,TRBV11-1,-,-,TGTGCCAGCAGCCCCGACTCGGGGCTGGATTCACCCCTCCACTTT,CASSPDSGLDSPLHF
TRBJ1-6,TRBV7-6,-,TRBD1,TGTGCCAGCAGCTTAGAAATTAGCGGACAGGGGCACAATTCACCCCTCCACTTT,CASSLEISGQGHNSPLHF